The source of this T cell receptor (beta chain) is a study of breast tumors, draining lymph nodes, adjacent tissues. Each CDR3 protein is one row after TCRdb ran MiXCR on the multiplex PCR reads. Of some 130,000 distinct CDR3 sequences in the sample, about 20% are singletons; the top ten hold over 2%. The lymph nodes were axillary draining lymph nodes from breast cancer patients. The origin of this receptor is a female donor with breast cancer. Some clones in this sample may be carry-over from other donors' samples. The source material was axillary lymph node tissue.

The CDR3 is CASTGSPNTEAFF. The CDR3, as DNA: TGTGCCAGTACAGGGTCGCCGAACACTGAAGCTTTCTTT. The chain employs TRBV25-1 and TRBJ1-1; D may be TRBD1 (6 bases). Germline V gene data show CDR1 as MGHDK and CDR2 as SYGVNS. The CDR3 is 13 amino acids. Trimming stripped 9 bases from V and 1 base from J, with 12 bases between. Full variable domain (remainder filled in from reference TRBV25-1 and TRBJ1-1): EADIYQTPRYLVIGTGKKITLECSQTMGHDKMYWYQQDPGMELHLIHYSYGVNSTEKGDLSSESTVSRIRTEHFPLTLESARPSHTSQYLCASTGSPNTEAFFGQGTRLTVV.